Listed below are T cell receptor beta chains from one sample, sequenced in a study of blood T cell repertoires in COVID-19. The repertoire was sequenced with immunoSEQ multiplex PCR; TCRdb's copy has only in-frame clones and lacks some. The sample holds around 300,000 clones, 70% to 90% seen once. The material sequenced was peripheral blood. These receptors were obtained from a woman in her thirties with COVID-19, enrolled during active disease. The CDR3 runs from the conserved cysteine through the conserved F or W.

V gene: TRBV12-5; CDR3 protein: CASGRGTSGEAQYF
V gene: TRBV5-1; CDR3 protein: CASSPTWGPNTEAFF
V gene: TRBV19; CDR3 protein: CASSFGQAEAFF
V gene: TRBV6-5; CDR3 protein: CASSFGQGDNYGYTF
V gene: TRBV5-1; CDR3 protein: CASDTGGGGYGYTF
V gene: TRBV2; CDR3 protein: CASSEALGSLNTEAFF
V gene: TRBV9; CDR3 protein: CASSALGGGGDTQYF
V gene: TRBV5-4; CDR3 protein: CASSPLQGADYGYTF
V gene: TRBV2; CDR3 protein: CASTGQGITNEKLFF
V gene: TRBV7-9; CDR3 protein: CASSFLSDEQFF
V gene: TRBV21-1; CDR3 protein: CASTSSGDRGNQPQHF
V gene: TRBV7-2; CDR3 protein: CASSLTTGGYGYTF
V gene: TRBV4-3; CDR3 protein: CASSHQALGGIIVEKLFF
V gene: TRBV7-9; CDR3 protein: CASSPVDQPQHF
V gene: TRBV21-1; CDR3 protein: CASTRAGLRGDTQYF
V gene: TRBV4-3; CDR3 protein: CASSPGFAGEQYF
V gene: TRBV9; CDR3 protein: CASSFEGAFYTGELFF
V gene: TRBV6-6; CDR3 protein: CASSYSKLQQFF
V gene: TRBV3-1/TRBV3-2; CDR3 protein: CASSPTGPDYGYTF
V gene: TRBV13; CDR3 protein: CASSLEAGAEETQYF
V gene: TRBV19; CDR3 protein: CASTLGTGTATNEKLFF
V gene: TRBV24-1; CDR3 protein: CATSDATARYEQYF
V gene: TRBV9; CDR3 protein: CASSADRGYWANEQFF
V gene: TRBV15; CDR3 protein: CATSTGTIGGRERTTNEKLFF
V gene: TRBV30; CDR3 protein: CAWSPGDPYEQYF
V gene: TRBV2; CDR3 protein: CASRTGGPLEQYF
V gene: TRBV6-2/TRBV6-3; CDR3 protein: CASSFRGEYNEQFF
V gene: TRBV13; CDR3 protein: CASSLYRSEAFF
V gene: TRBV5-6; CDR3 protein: CASSPGTAYEQYF
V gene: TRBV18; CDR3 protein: CASSPRQDIGELFF
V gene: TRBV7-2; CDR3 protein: CASGVGSGLAYDEQFF
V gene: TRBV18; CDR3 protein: CASSPKTSQETQYF
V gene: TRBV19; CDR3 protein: CASSTFETEAFF
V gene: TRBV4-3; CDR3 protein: CASSREPAHNEQFF
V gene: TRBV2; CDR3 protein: CASSDRGEKLFF
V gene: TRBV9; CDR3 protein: CASSVAQRGEAFF
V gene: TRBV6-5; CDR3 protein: CASSRRDRGTYEQYF
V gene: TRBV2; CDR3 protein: CASRTEKNTEAFF
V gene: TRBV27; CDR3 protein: CASSFLLTMNTEAFF
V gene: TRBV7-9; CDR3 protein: CASRSVDRTEAFF
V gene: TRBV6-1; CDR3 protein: CASSEWRGRSNEQFF
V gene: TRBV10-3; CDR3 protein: CAISKLKGDTEAFF
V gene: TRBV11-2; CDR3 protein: CASSPPGLASRETQYF
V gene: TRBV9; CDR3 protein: CASSIQGGSGNTIYF
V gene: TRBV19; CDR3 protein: CASRGRGRTEAFF
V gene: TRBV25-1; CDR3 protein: CASSPMQYNSPLHF
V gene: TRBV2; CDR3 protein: CASSEQGYSNQPQHF
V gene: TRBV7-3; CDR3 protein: CASSLGGRAEETQYF
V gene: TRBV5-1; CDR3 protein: CASSSPITDTQYF
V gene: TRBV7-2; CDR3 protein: CASRGLAGSLYNEQFF
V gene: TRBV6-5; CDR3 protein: CASTADSTGNTIYF
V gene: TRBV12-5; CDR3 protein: CASGSGPGGYTF
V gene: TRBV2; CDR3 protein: CASRVDRATEAFF
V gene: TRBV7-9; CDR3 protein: CASSSSGGWGYTF
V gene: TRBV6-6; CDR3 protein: CASSPRGANYGYTF
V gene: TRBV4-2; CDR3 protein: CASSQDVKTGSPWPQHF
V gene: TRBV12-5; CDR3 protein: CASGLGTSGGDEQFF
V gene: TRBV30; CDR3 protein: CAWSVRQGFTYNSPLHF
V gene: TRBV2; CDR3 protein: CASRGTGVQPQHF